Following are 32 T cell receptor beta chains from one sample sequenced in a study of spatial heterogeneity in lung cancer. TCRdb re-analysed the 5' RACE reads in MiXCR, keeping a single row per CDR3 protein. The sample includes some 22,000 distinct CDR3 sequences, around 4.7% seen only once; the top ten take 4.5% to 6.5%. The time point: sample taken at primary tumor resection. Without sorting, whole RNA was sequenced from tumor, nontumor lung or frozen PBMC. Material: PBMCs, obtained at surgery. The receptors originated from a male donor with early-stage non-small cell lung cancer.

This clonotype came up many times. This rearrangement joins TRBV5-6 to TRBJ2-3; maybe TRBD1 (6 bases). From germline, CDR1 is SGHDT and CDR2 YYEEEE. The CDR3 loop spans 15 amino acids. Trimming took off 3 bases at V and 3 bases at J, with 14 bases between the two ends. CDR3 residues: CASSSLQGSTDTQYF. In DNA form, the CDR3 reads TGTGCCAGCAGCTCCCTACAGGGTTCGACAGATACGCAGTATTTT.

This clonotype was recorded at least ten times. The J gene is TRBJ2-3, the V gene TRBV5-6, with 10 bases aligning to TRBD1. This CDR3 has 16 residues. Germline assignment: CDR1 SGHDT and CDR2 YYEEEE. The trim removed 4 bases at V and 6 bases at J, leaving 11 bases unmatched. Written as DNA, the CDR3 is TGTGCCAGCAGCCTGGGACAGGGGCCCTCTTCGGATACGCAGTATTTT. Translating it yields CASSLGQGPSSDTQYF.

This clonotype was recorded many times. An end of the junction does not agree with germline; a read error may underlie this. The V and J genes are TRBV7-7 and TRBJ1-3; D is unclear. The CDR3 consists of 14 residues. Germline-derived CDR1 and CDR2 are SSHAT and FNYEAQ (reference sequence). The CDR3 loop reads CASSLSSSGNTIYF. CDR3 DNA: TGTGCTAGCAGCTTAAGCAGCTCTGGAAACACCATATATTTT. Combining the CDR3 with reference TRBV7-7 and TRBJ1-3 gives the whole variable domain GAGVSQSPRYKVTKRGQDVTLRCDPISSHATLYWYQQALGQGPEFLTYFNYEAQPDKSGLPSDRFSAERPEGSISTLTIQRTEQRDSAMYRCASSLSSSGNTIYFGEGSWLTVV.

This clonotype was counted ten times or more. CDR3 coding DNA: TGTGCCAGCAGCTTAGGCGGGAGAAACGGCCACGAGCAGTACTTC. It translates to CASSLGGRNGHEQYF. The genes are TRBV7-2 and TRBJ2-7; 7 positions match TRBD2. Germline CDR1 is SGHTA and CDR2 is FQGNSA. This CDR3 region has 15 residues. Trimming at V came to 1 base and at J to 5 bases, leaving 8 bases not matched to a gene.

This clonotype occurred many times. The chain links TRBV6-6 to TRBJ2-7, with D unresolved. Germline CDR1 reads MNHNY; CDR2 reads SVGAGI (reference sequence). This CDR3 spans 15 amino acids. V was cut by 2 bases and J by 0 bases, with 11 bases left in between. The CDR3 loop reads CASSYGLGFSYEQYF. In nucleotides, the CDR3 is TGTGCCAGCAGTTACGGATTGGGTTTCTCCTACGAGCAGTACTTC.

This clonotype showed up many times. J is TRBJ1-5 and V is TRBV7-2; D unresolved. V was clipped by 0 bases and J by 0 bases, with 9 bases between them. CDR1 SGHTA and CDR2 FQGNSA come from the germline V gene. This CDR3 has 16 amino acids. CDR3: CASSLALAVSNQPQHF. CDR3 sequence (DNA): TGTGCCAGCAGCTTAGCGCTCGCAGTTAGCAATCAGCCCCAGCATTTT.

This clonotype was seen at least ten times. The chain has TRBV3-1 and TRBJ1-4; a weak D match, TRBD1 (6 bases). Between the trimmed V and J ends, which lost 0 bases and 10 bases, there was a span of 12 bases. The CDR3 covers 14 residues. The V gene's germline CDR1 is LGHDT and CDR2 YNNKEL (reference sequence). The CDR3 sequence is CASSQEQGLRKLFF. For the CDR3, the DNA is TGTGCCAGCAGCCAAGAACAGGGTTTGAGAAAACTGTTTTTT.

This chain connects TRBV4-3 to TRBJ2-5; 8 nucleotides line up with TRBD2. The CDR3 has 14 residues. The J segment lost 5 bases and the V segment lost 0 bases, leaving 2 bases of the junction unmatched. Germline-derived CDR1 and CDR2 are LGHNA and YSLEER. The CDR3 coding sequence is TGCGCCAGCAGCCAAGACTCTAGCGGGGAGACCCAGTACTTC. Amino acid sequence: CASSQDSSGETQYF.

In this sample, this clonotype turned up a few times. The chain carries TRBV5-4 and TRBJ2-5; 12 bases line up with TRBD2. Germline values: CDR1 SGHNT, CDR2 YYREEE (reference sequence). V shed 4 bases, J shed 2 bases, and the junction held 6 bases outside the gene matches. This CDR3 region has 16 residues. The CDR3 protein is CASSPGTSGLQETQYF. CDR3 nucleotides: TGTGCCAGCAGCCCCGGGACTAGCGGGCTTCAAGAGACCCAGTACTTC.

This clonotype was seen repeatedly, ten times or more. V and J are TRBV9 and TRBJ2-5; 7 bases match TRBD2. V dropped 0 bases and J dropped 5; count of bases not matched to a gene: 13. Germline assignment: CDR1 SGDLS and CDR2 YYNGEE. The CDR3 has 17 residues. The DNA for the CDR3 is TGTGCCAGCAGCGTAGGAGGAGCGGGACCTGGAAGGGAGACCCAGTACTTC. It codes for CASSVGGAGPGRETQYF.

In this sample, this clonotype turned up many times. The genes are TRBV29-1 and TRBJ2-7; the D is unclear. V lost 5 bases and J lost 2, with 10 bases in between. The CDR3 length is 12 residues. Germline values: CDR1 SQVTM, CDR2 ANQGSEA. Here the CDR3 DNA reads TGCAGCGTTCTCCGATCTACCTACGAGCAGTACTTC. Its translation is CSVLRSTYEQYF.

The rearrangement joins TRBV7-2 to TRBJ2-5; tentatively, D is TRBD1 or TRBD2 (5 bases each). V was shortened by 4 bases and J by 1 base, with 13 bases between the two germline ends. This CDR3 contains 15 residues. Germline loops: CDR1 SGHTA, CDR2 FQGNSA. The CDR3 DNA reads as TGTGCCAGCAGCTCCCGACGGGGCCCCCAAGAGACCCAGTACTTC. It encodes CASSSRRGPQETQYF.

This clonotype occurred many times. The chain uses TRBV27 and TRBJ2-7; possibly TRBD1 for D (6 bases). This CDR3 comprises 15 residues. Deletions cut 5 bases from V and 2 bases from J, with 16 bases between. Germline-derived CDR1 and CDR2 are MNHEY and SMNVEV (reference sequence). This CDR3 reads CASSVSGHQAYEQYF. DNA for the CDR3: TGTGCCAGCAGTGTTTCGGGACACCAGGCCTACGAGCAGTACTTC.

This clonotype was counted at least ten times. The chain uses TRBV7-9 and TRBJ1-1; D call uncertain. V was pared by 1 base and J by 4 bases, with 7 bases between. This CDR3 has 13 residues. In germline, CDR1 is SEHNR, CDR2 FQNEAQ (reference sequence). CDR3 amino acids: CASSLEVPTEAFF. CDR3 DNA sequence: TGTGCCAGCAGCTTAGAAGTGCCCACTGAAGCTTTCTTT.

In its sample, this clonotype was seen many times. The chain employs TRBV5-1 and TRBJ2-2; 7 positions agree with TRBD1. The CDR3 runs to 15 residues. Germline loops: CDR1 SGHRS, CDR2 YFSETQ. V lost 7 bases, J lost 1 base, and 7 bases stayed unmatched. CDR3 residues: CASVQGTENTGELFF. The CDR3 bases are TGCGCCAGCGTCCAAGGGACAGAGAACACCGGGGAGCTGTTTTTT.

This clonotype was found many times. The CDR3 reads CSPNSGRAYEQYF. Written as DNA, the CDR3 is TGCAGTCCCAATAGCGGGAGGGCCTACGAGCAGTACTTC. V gene TRBV20-1 combines with J gene TRBJ2-7, with 11 bases fitting TRBD2. V lost 8 bases, J lost 2 bases, and 5 bases stayed unmatched. The CDR3 contains 13 residues. CDR1 is DFQATT, CDR2 SNEGSKA, per germline (reference sequence).

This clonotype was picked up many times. The CDR3 sequence: CASSLDREAEQYF. In nucleotides, the CDR3 is TGTGCCAGCTCACTGGACAGGGAGGCCGAGCAGTACTTC. The chain recombines TRBV18 with TRBJ2-7; 8 bases are a match to TRBD1. The junction had 5 bases not matched to a gene; V was cut back by 4 bases and J by 6 bases. This CDR3 has 13 amino acids. Germline V CDR1 and CDR2: KGHSH, LQKENI. Variable domain in full (rest from reference TRBV18 and TRBJ2-7): NAGVMQNPRHLVRRRGQEARLRCSPMKGHSHVYWYRQLPEEGLKFMVYLQKENIIDESGMPKERFSAEFPKEGPSILRIQQVVRGDSAAYFCASSLDREAEQYFGPGTRLTVT.

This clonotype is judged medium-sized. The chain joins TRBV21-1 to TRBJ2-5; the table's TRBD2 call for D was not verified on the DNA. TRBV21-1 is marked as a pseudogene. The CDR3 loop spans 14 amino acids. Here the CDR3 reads CASTARGKQETQYF. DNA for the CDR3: TGTGCCAGCACGGCGAGAGGGAAACAAGAGACCCAGTACTTC.

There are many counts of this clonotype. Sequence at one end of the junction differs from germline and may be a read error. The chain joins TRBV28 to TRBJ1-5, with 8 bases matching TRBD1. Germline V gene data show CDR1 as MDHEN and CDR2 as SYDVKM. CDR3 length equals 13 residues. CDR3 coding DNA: TGTGCCGGCAGGGGGCATTGGGATCAGCCCCAGCATTTT. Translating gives CAGRGHWDQPQHF.

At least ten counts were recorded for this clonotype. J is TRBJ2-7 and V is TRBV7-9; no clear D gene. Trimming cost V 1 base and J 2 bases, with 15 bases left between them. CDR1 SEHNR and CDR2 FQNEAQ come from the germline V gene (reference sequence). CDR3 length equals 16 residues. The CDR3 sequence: CASSLEIRRSTYEQYF. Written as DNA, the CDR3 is TGTGCCAGCAGCTTAGAAATAAGACGGTCGACCTACGAGCAGTACTTC.

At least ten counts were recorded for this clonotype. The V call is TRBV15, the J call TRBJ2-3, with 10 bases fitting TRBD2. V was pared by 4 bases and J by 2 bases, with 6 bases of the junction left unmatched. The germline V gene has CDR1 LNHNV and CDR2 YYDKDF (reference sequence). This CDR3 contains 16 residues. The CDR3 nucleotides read TGTGCCACCAGCATGGGACTAGCGAGCCTCACAGATACGCAGTATTTT. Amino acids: CATSMGLASLTDTQYF.

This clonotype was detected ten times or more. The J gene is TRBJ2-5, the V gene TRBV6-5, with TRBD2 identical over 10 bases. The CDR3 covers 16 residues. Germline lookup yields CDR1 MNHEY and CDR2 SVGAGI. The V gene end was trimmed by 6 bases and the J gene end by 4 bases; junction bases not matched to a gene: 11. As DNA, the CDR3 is TGTGCCAGCAGCTGGGGGGGTGGGACTAGCGTAGAGACCCAGTACTTC. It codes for CASSWGGGTSVETQYF.

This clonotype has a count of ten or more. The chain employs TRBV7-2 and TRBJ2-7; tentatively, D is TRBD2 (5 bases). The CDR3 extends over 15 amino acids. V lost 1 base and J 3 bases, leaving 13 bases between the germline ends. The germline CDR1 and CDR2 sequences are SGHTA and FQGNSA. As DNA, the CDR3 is TGTGCCAGCAGCTTAGGGGCCGGGGAATACTACGAGCAGTACTTC. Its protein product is CASSLGAGEYYEQYF.

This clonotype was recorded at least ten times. The CDR3: CSVEAREGTDTQYF. CDR3 sequence (DNA): TGCAGCGTTGAAGCCCGTGAGGGGACAGATACGCAGTATTTT. The chain couples TRBV29-1 to TRBJ2-3; the D gene could be TRBD1 or TRBD2 (5 bases each). V was cut by 1 base and J by 3 bases, with 11 bases left in between. Germline V gene lookup returns CDR1 SQVTM and CDR2 ANQGSEA. The CDR3 runs to 14 residues.

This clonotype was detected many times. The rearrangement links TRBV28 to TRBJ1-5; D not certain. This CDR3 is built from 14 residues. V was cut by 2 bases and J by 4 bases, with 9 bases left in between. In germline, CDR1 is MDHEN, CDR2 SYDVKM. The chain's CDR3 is CASSLVQINQPQHF. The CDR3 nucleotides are TGTGCCAGCAGTTTAGTACAGATAAATCAGCCCCAGCATTTT.

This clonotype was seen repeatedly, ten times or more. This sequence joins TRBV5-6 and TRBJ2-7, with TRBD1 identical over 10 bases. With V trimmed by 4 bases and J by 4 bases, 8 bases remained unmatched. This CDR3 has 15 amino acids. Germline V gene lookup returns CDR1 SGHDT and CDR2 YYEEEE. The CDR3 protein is CASSRGQGGFYEQYF. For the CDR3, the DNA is TGTGCCAGCAGCAGAGGACAGGGGGGTTTTTACGAGCAGTACTTC.

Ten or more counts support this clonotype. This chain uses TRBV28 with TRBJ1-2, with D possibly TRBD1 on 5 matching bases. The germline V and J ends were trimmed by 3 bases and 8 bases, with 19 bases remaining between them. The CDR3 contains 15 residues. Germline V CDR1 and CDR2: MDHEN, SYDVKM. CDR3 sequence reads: CASSFPALSGSGYTF. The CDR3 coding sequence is TGTGCCAGCAGTTTCCCGGCCCTCTCAGGGAGCGGCTACACCTTC.

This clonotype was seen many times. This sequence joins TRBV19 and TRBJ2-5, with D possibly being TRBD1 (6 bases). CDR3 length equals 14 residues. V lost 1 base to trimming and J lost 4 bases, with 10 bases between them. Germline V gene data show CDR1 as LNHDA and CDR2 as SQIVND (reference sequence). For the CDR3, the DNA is TGTGCCAGTAGTATAGGAACAGGGTTAGAGACCCAGTACTTC. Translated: CASSIGTGLETQYF.

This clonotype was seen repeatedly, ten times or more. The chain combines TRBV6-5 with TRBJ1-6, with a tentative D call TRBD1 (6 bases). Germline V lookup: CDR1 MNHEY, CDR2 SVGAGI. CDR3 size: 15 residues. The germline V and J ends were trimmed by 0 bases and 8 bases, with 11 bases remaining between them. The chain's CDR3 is CASSYSPEGDSPLHF. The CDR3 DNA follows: TGTGCCAGCAGTTACTCGCCCGAGGGGGATTCACCCCTCCACTTT.

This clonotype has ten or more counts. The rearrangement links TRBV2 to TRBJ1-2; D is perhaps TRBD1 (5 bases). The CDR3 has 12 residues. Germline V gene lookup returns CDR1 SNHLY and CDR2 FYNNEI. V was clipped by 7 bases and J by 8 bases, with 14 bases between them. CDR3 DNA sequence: TGTGCCAGCACTTATCATAAGGGGGGCTACACCTTC. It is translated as CASTYHKGGYTF.

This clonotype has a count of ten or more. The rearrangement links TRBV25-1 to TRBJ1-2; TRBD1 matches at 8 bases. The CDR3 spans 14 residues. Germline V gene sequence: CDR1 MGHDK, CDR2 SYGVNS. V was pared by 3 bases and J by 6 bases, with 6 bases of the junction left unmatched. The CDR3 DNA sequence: TGTGCCAGCAGTGAGTTCGTACAGGGGGATGGCTACACCTTC. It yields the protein CASSEFVQGDGYTF.

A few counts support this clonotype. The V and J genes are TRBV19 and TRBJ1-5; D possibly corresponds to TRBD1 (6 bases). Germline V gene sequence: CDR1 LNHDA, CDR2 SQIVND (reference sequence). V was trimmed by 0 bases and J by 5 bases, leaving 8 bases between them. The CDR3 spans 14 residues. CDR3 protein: CASSIEQGYQPQHF. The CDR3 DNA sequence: TGTGCCAGTAGTATAGAACAGGGTTATCAGCCCCAGCATTTT.